This T cell receptor (beta chain) derives from a study of beta chain features in type 1 diabetes (dated by TCRdb to the late 2010s). Notes on the research overall: Mean age, gender distribution, total cell number and subset yield were not different between patients and healthy donors. Across all samples, around 100 million sorted cells were examined, and cell number per subset correlated strongly with RNA yield. Regulatory and stem cell-like memory subsets were isolated from only 8 patients and about eight healthy donors, whereas naive and central memory subsets came from all 30 or so donors. The study compared TCRB repertoires of sorted circulating CD4+ T cell subsets between recently diagnosed type 1 diabetes patients and matched healthy donors. Summary of the overall study and its limitations: Shorter templates might be favored by PCR, yet because patient and control samples were amplified and corrected together, any such skew would affect both groups equally. A moderate but significant shortening of TCRB CDR3 length was observed in type 1 diabetes patients in all four CD4+ subsets. Because cDNA was sequenced instead of genomic DNA, activated cells with high expression could be over-represented, although the groups did not differ in activation or CD3 levels. HLA sub-analyses involved small numbers of individuals, so any influence of HLA type on TCRB rearrangement remained unresolved. Patients with type 1 diabetes made fewer insertions and deleted more nucleotides at VDJ recombination sites, implying thymic rearrangement abnormalities. Naive, central memory and regulatory TCRB repertoires appeared more similar among patients than among healthy donors.

The CDR3 covers 13 residues, taking in both the cysteine and the phenylalanine. The read is trimmed to its CDR3 DNA, 39 bases read in frame from base 1. V loses 5 bases of germline sequence and J loses 0 bases, and the interval between the two ends is 8 bases. The germline V gene (reference sequence) specifies SGHKS as CDR1 and YYEKEE as CDR2. The entire isolated RNA was reverse transcribed using the High Capacity cDNA Reverse Transcription Kit, and thus expressed TCRB transcripts were sequenced. Deep immunoSEQ sequencing was applied to naive, central memory and regulatory T cell samples, giving an average of about 3.4 million total reads per sample. Sorted cells were lysed in RLT buffer, and RNA was extracted using DNase-treated RNeasy Micro or Mini kits according to cell number. Each cell subset was processed on its own to prevent cross-contamination, while patient and healthy donor samples were processed together. Using the immunoSEQ multiplex PCR, TCRB sequences were amplified from cDNA into 87-bp fragments spanning the CDR3 region. Sequencing of the amplicons was done on the Illumina HiSeq platform. In the original analysis: PCR bias was computationally corrected using synthetic template baselines, reads within Hamming distance 2 were collapsed, and singletons that could not be merged were discarded. Reads were aligned to IMGT to assign V, D and J genes, CDR3 length, and insertions or deletions at six rearrangement sites. Within each subset, clonotype counts were normalized to the number of sorted cells before true diversity and Gini coefficients were calculated with the tcR R package. Repertoire sharing was quantified using the overlap coefficient calculated on TCRB nucleotide sequences. As stored in TCRdb, this immuneACCESS dataset retains in-frame rearrangements with V and J assigned. A fraction of the clones does not appear; measured against another copy, unresolved V genes explain less than half of the discrepancy, and the remainder lacks a known reason. V and J calls and clone size are copied from that table; D and trimming were computed from the DNA. Within this sample are 200,000 to 250,000 clones, with roughly 30% of them counted one time only. The ten largest clonotypes hold under 4.5% of the sample.

From each donor, a single peripheral blood sample of approximately 120 mL on average was drawn into heparinised tubes. Naive, central memory, regulatory and stem cell-like memory CD4+ T cells were sorted on a BD FACSAria II using a panel including CD45RO, CCR7, CD25, CD127, CD95 and CD27. Every sorted population had a purity above 95%. PBMCs were separated immediately by Lymphoprep density gradient centrifugation and were stained directly, without being cultured. So that batch effects would be minimized, each experiment stained and sorted samples in pairs, pairing one healthy donor with one patient. This clone turned up a few times. The antigen this receptor binds is unknown. Per-base quality was not reported, and no clone a single base away is much larger than it.

Sequenced input: central memory CD4+ T cells from blood. This clonotype originated in a man aged 25-40 years in good health. The sequence is built from TRBV5-5 and TRBJ2-5, with the D gene not clear enough to name. The nucleotide sequence is TGTGCCAGCAGGGACCGTAACCAAGAGACCCAGTACTTC. Translated, it reads CASRDRNQETQYF.